The 31 T cell receptor beta chains given below trace back to one sample, sequenced in a study of CD8+ T cells in alopecia areata. Regarding treatment: oral pan-JAK inhibitor, 5-10 mg twice daily. RNA was extracted and reverse transcribed into cDNA as the sequencing template. TCRdb's copy holds only in-frame clones and misses some; the assay was immunoSEQ multiplex PCR. This table has around 200,000 clones, approximately 56% appearing once. Sequencing was performed on CD4+ T cells sorted from blood, taken at week 4, from a patient treated with tofacitinib. Receptors originate from a human donor with alopecia areata.

This clone has ten or more counts. The V and J genes are TRBV7-9 and TRBJ2-5, with D perhaps matching TRBD1 (5 bases). V lost 2 bases and J 5 bases, leaving 12 bases between the germline ends. CDR1 and CDR2 from the germline V gene are SEHNR and FQNEAQ (reference sequence). CDR3 length equals 14 residues. The CDR3 loop reads CASSLSAGRETQYF. As DNA, the CDR3 is TGTGCCAGCAGCTTATCGGCAGGGCGGGAGACCCAGTACTTC.

The gene calls are TRBV5-1 and TRBJ2-6, with D hard to call. The V end lost 3 bases, the J end lost 0 bases, and 4 bases lay between the germline ends. Per germline, CDR1 SGHRS and CDR2 YFSETQ. This CDR3 spans 14 amino acids. Here the CDR3 reads CASSWSSGANVLTF. The DNA for the CDR3 is TGCGCCAGCAGCTGGAGCTCTGGGGCCAACGTCCTGACTTTC.

The chain couples TRBV4-3 to TRBJ1-4; D is perhaps TRBD1 (6 bases). The CDR3 runs 16 residues. Trimming pared 2 bases from V and 5 bases from J, leaving 15 bases between. Germline CDR1 reads LGHNA; CDR2 reads YSLEER. In DNA, the CDR3 is TGCGCCAGCAGCCAATCACAGGGACGGGCGAATGAAAAACTGTTTTTT. Amino acid sequence: CASSQSQGRANEKLFF.

The rearrangement links TRBV5-6 to TRBJ1-2; D perhaps matches TRBD1 (6 bases). CDR1 is SGHDT, CDR2 YYEEEE, per germline. CDR3 length: 13 residues. V lost 0 bases, J lost 7 bases, and 10 bases lay in between. CDR3 region: CASSLGQVGGYTF. The CDR3 DNA is TGTGCCAGCAGCTTGGGACAGGTTGGTGGCTACACCTTC.

This rearrangement joins TRBV30 to TRBJ1-1, with D tentatively TRBD1 (5 bases). CDR1 and CDR2 (germline): GTSNPN, SVGIG (reference sequence). The CDR3 runs to 15 residues. V dropped 1 base and J dropped 5 bases, with 17 bases sitting between them. The CDR3: CAWSGLRGWRTEAFF. The CDR3 DNA is TGTGCCTGGAGTGGGTTAAGGGGATGGAGGACTGAAGCTTTCTTT.

This clone turned up a few times. The chain is built from TRBV28 and TRBJ2-1, with 10 bases identical to TRBD1. Germline V gene lookup returns CDR1 MDHEN and CDR2 SYDVKM. There are 16 residues in the CDR3. Trimming cost V 1 base and J 5 bases; bases outside gene matches: 5. The DNA for the CDR3 is TGTGCCAGCAGTTTATCGGGACAGGGGATGAACAATGAGCAGTTCTTC. This gives the protein CASSLSGQGMNNEQFF.

V is TRBV5-1 and J is TRBJ2-1, with TRBD2 identical over 7 bases. CDR1 is SGHRS and CDR2 is YFSETQ in the germline V gene. CDR3 length: 14 amino acids. V gave up 4 bases and J gave up 8 bases; unmatched junction bases: 9. This CDR3 reads CASSASGTGHEQFF. The CDR3 DNA reads TGCGCCAGCAGCGCGAGCGGGACGGGCCATGAGCAGTTCTTC.

This clone was detected only a few times. This chain links TRBV29-1 with TRBJ2-4, with 11 bases lining up with TRBD1. The CDR3 contains 14 residues. The germline V gene has CDR1 SQVTM and CDR2 ANQGSEA. Losses at the gene ends were 7 bases for V and 7 bases for J; bases not matched to a gene: 9. The CDR3 nucleotides are TGCAGCGCGCAGATCGGGACAGGGGGGAACATTCAGTACTTC. Translation gives CSAQIGTGGNIQYF.

The V and J genes are TRBV15 and TRBJ2-7, with D hard to call. The V gene lost 1 base and the J gene lost 1 base, with 8 bases spanning the gap. The CDR3 extends over 14 amino acids. Germline V gene data show CDR1 as LNHNV and CDR2 as YYDKDF (reference sequence). The CDR3 region is CATSRGVGSYEQYF. Written as DNA, the CDR3 is TGTGCCACCAGCAGAGGAGTCGGATCCTACGAGCAGTACTTC. Variable domain in full (rest from reference TRBV15 and TRBJ2-7): DAMVIQNPRYQVTQFGKPVTLSCSQTLNHNVMYWYQQKSSQAPKLLFHYYDKDFNNEADTPDNFQSRRPNTSFCFLDIRSPGLGDTAMYLCATSRGVGSYEQYFGPGTRLTVT.

The chain combines TRBV27 with TRBJ1-1, with D perhaps matching TRBD1 (5 bases). The CDR3 extends over 16 amino acids. V lost 9 bases and J lost 1, with 21 bases in between. In germline, CDR1 is MNHEY, CDR2 SMNVEV (reference sequence). DNA for the CDR3: TGTGCCAGTAAATCGACGGCGCCGGGGGGGAACACTGAAGCTTTCTTT. As protein: CASKSTAPGGNTEAFF.

This chain joins TRBV4-1 and TRBJ1-4; D unclear. The ends were cut back, 0 bases at V and 6 bases at J, with 14 bases in the middle. In germline, CDR1 is MGHRA, CDR2 YSYEKL. This CDR3 has 16 residues. The CDR3 spells CASSQDWWRPHEKLFF. CDR3 nucleotide sequence: TGCGCCAGCAGCCAAGATTGGTGGAGACCCCATGAAAAACTGTTTTTT.

The genes are TRBV15 and TRBJ1-2; perhaps TRBD1 as D (6 bases). The CDR3 has 13 amino acids. V dropped 5 bases and J dropped 7 bases, with 14 bases sitting between them. The germline V gene encodes CDR1 LNHNV and CDR2 YYDKDF (reference sequence). CDR3 nucleotides: TGTGCCACCAGCCTCGGGGGCTCTGGTGGCTACACCTTC. Translating it yields CATSLGGSGGYTF.

This clone showed up just a few times. The chain carries TRBV23-1 and TRBJ1-3, with a possible D match to TRBD1 (6 bases). TRBV23-1 is filed as an ORF, its function uncertain. V lost 0 bases, J lost 0 bases, and 9 bases lay in between. The CDR3 is 16 residues long. CDR3 sequence (DNA): TGCGCCAGCAGTCAATCTTTGGGACACTCTGGAAACACCATATATTTT. Translated, it gives CASSQSLGHSGNTIYF.

This chain uses TRBV2 with TRBJ2-3, with no clear D. CDR1 and CDR2 from the germline V gene are SNHLY and FYNNEI. V lost 5 bases, J lost 0 bases, and 12 bases lay in between. This CDR3 region has 15 residues. CDR3 sequence: CASSLWGRSTDTQYF. For the CDR3, the DNA is TGTGCCAGCAGTCTTTGGGGTCGGAGCACAGATACGCAGTATTTT. Full variable domain (remainder filled in from reference TRBV2 and TRBJ2-3): EPEVTQTPSHQVTQMGQEVILRCVPISNHLYFYWYRQILGQKVEFLVSFYNNEISEKSEIFDDQFSVERPDGSNFTLKIRSTKLEDSAMYFCASSLWGRSTDTQYFGPGTRLTVL.

This rearrangement joins TRBV30 to TRBJ2-6; D remains unclear. V was clipped by 3 bases and J by 0 bases, with 15 bases between them. Germline loops: CDR1 GTSNPN, CDR2 SVGIG (reference sequence). This CDR3 is 17 amino acids long. The CDR3 sequence: CAWSPGGRSSGANVLTF. The CDR3 DNA sequence: TGTGCCTGGAGCCCGGGCGGACGTAGCTCTGGGGCCAACGTCCTGACTTTC. The variable domain in full, with the rest retrieved from reference TRBV30 and TRBJ2-6, is SQTIHQWPATLVQPVGSPLSLECTVEGTSNPNLYWYRQAAGRGLQLLFYSVGIGQISSEVPQNLSASRPQDRQFILSSKKLLLSDSGFYLCAWSPGGRSSGANVLTFGAGSRLTVL.

The chain recombines TRBV28 with TRBJ2-3, with a tentative D call TRBD2 (6 bases). V was cut by 2 bases and J by 4 bases, with 10 bases left in between. Germline CDR1 is MDHEN and CDR2 is SYDVKM. The CDR3 runs to 14 residues. CDR3 DNA: TGTGCCAGCAGTTTAGGGGGGTACGCAGATACGCAGTATTTT. Its protein is CASSLGGYADTQYF.

This chain uses TRBV7-9 with TRBJ2-7; 7 nucleotides line up with TRBD2. The CDR3 spans 14 residues. Germline CDR1 SEHNR, CDR2 FQNEAQ (reference sequence). V gave up 5 bases and J gave up 3 bases; unmatched junction bases: 7. The CDR3 spells CASSPRGEVYEQYF. In DNA, the CDR3 is TGTGCCAGCAGCCCCCGGGGGGAGGTCTACGAGCAGTACTTC. Drawing the rest from reference TRBV7-9 and TRBJ2-7, the complete variable domain is DTGVSQNPRHKITKRGQNVTFRCDPISEHNRLYWYRQTLGQGPEFLTYFQNEAQLEKSRLLSDRFSAERPKGSFSTLEIQRTEQGDSAMYLCASSPRGEVYEQYFGPGTRLTVT.

The V and J genes are TRBV30 and TRBJ1-5; a possible D gene is TRBD1 (5 bases). CDR3 size: 12 residues. The germline V gene has CDR1 GTSNPN and CDR2 SVGIG (reference sequence). V was clipped by 5 bases and J by 14 bases, with 19 bases between them. In DNA, the CDR3 is TGTGCCTGGCAGATCCCGGGACGGCCTAAGCATTTT. Translated, it gives CAWQIPGRPKHF.

J is TRBJ2-7 and V is TRBV2; 9 bases map to TRBD1. This CDR3 comprises 15 residues. Germline V lookup: CDR1 SNHLY, CDR2 FYNNEI. V lost 3 bases and J lost 1; bases outside the gene matches: 4. The CDR3 loop reads CASSEYGQGSYEQYF. CDR3 DNA: TGTGCCAGCAGTGAGTACGGACAGGGGTCCTACGAGCAGTACTTC. The full variable domain, in which reference TRBV2 and TRBJ2-7 provide the parts outside the CDR3, is EPEVTQTPSHQVTQMGQEVILRCVPISNHLYFYWYRQILGQKVEFLVSFYNNEISEKSEIFDDQFSVERPDGSNFTLKIRSTKLEDSAMYFCASSEYGQGSYEQYFGPGTRLTVT.

The chain has TRBV5-1 and TRBJ2-1; D remains ambiguous. From germline, CDR1 is SGHRS and CDR2 YFSETQ. The CDR3 has 16 amino acids. Trimming shortened V by 4 bases and J by 0 bases, and 14 bases separated the two germline ends. CDR3 protein: CASSRSSGASYNEQFF. The CDR3 DNA is TGCGCCAGCAGCCGTAGTTCGGGCGCCTCCTACAATGAGCAGTTCTTC.

This clone turned up a few times. The CDR3: CASSPSAAYEQYF. In DNA, the CDR3 is TGCGCCAGCAGCCCCTCGGCAGCCTACGAGCAGTACTTC. The chain recombines TRBV5-1 with TRBJ2-7, with D uncertain. The V gene lost 4 bases and the J gene lost 2 bases, with 10 bases spanning the gap. CDR3 length: 13 amino acids. Germline loops: CDR1 SGHRS, CDR2 YFSETQ.

The chain links TRBV7-2 to TRBJ1-2, with D possibly matching TRBD1 (5 bases). CDR3 length: 13 residues. V was cut by 6 bases and J by 2 bases, with 10 bases left in between. Germline assignment: CDR1 SGHTA and CDR2 FQGNSA. CDR3 coding DNA: TGTGCCAGCAGTACAGGCCGCAACTATGGCTACACCTTC. It is translated as CASSTGRNYGYTF.

V and J are TRBV29-1 and TRBJ2-1, with 9 bases fitting TRBD2. This CDR3 spans 14 amino acids. The germline V gene encodes CDR1 SQVTM and CDR2 ANQGSEA. J gave up 8 bases and V 3 bases, and 8 bases lay outside the gene matches. CDR3 nucleotides: TGCAGCGTTGATACGGTAGCGGGAGAGGATGAGCAGTTCTTC. This translates into CSVDTVAGEDEQFF.

The chain recombines TRBV4-3 with TRBJ1-2, with 9 bases identical to TRBD1. CDR1 and CDR2 (germline): LGHNA, YSLEER. The CDR3 sequence is 17 residues long. The V gene end was trimmed by 6 bases and the J gene end by 5 bases; junction bases not matched to a gene: 16. CDR3 sequence (DNA): TGCGCCAGCAGTGGACAGGGGAAAAAAACTTCCCCATATGGCTACACCTTC. This codes for CASSGQGKKTSPYGYTF.

This clone was seen a few times. This chain connects TRBV28 to TRBJ1-2; D is unresolved. Germline CDR1 is MDHEN and CDR2 is SYDVKM. V was clipped by 5 bases and J by 8 bases, with 15 bases between them. The CDR3 is 13 residues long. The CDR3 DNA reads as TGTGCCAGCAGTCCTGGCGGGTTTTGGGGCTACACCTTC. It translates to CASSPGGFWGYTF.

The chain carries TRBV30 and TRBJ2-2, with D perhaps matching TRBD2 (7 bases). The CDR3 loop spans 14 amino acids. Germline lookup yields CDR1 GTSNPN and CDR2 SVGIG (reference sequence). V shed 7 bases and J shed 3 bases, with 15 bases lying between them. The CDR3, as DNA: TGTGCCTCCACGGGGGGCGAGGACACCGGGGAGCTGTTTTTT. It codes for CASTGGEDTGELFF.

The chain has TRBV4-2 and TRBJ2-6; D ambiguous. The CDR3 spans 19 residues. Germline V CDR1 and CDR2: LGHNA, YNFKEQ. Deletions cut 7 bases from V and 0 bases from J, with 22 bases between. CDR3 loop: CASTNTGPSSRSGANVLTF. In DNA, the CDR3 is TGTGCCAGCACCAACACCGGGCCCTCGTCCCGCTCTGGGGCCAACGTCCTGACTTTC.

The chain combines TRBV29-1 with TRBJ1-1, with TRBD1 matching over 7 bases. The ends lost 7 bases at V and 7 bases at J; junction bases unmatched: 9. Germline CDR1 reads SQVTM; CDR2 reads ANQGSEA. This CDR3 has 12 residues. The CDR3 sequence is CSGRTGDLEAFF. In DNA, the CDR3 is TGCAGCGGCCGGACAGGAGACCTTGAAGCTTTCTTT.

This clone was seen a handful of times. V gene TRBV5-4 combines with J gene TRBJ2-3; TRBD1 might be the D (6 bases). Germline lookup yields CDR1 SGHNT and CDR2 YYREEE (reference sequence). CDR3 length: 13 amino acids. V lost 0 bases to trimming and J lost 7 bases, with 9 bases between them. The CDR3 protein is CASSLGQEYTQYF. The CDR3 nucleotides read TGTGCCAGCAGCTTGGGACAGGAGTATACGCAGTATTTT. The entire variable domain, with the rest obtained from reference TRBV5-4 and TRBJ2-3, is as follows: ETGVTQSPTHLIKTRGQQVTLRCSSQSGHNTVSWYQQALGQGPQFIFQYYREEENGRGNFPPRFSGLQFPNYSSELNVNALELDDSALYLCASSLGQEYTQYFGPGTRLTVL.

The chain's CDR3 is CAWSRLAGWNEQYF. DNA for the CDR3: TGTGCCTGGAGTCGTCTAGCGGGATGGAACGAGCAGTACTTC. The V and J genes are TRBV30 and TRBJ2-7; 9 nucleotides align to TRBD2. The CDR3 is 14 amino acids. Germline V gene data show CDR1 as GTSNPN and CDR2 as SVGIG (reference sequence). The trim removed 2 bases at V and 5 bases at J, leaving 7 bases unmatched.

The rearrangement uses TRBV4-2 and TRBJ2-7; D ambiguous. The CDR3 runs 13 residues. CDR1 LGHNA and CDR2 YNFKEQ come from the germline V gene. The V end lost 4 bases, the J end lost 3 bases, and 10 bases lay between the germline ends. The CDR3 bases are TGTGCCAGCAGCCCCCCCCTTGGCTACGAGCAGTACTTC. As protein: CASSPPLGYEQYF.